Listed below are T cell receptor beta chains from one sample, sequenced in a study of shared clonotypes between healthy human individuals. Here immunoSEQ multiplex PCR was the method, and the copy in TCRdb shows in-frame clones only, minus some. This sample carries some 2 million clones, about 95% of them seen once, and the ten largest clones take around 1.2%. The sequenced sample was naive CD8+ T cells sorted from blood. Source of these receptors: a man between 18 and 35 years old in good health. Each CDR3 is given with its conserved first and last residue. Each record gives: D gene, CDR3 length, clone size, V gene, J gene, CDR3 protein, CDR3 DNA. D genes are given only for firm matches. Size values are once, few and many counts, or a class for expanded clones, and some rows have none.

NA	11	NA	TRBV12-5	TRBJ2-1	CASGLVSEQFF	TGTGCTAGTGGTTTGGTTAGTGAGCAGTTCTTC
TRBD2	15	once	TRBV10-1	TRBJ2-1	CASSPASGGANEQFF	TGCGCCAGCAGTCCAGCTAGCGGGGGGGCCAATGAGCAGTTCTTC
NA	12	NA	TRBV6-5	TRBJ2-1	CASRIDSGEQFF	TGTGCCAGCAGGATAGACAGCGGTGAGCAGTTCTTC
NA	14	few	TRBV5-1	TRBJ1-2	CASSLGGEGYGYTF	TGCGCCAGCAGCTTGGGAGGGGAAGGCTATGGCTACACCTTC
TRBD2	16	NA	TRBV9	TRBJ2-3	CASSGVGGGDTDTQYF	TGTGCCAGCAGCGGAGTTGGCGGGGGGGACACAGATACGCAGTATTTT
NA	15	NA	TRBV7-9	TRBJ1-1	CASSSEWGEDTEAFF	TGTGCCAGCAGCTCGGAATGGGGGGAGGACACTGAAGCTTTCTTT
NA	14	NA	TRBV29-1	TRBJ2-2	CSVEGTLNTGELFF	TGCAGCGTTGAGGGGACACTTAACACCGGGGAGCTGTTTTTT
NA	15	NA	TRBV7-7	TRBJ2-2	CASSLGPGNTGELFF	TGTGCTAGCAGCTTAGGCCCAGGGAACACCGGGGAGCTGTTTTTT
TRBD1	15	once	TRBV7-9	TRBJ1-2	CASSNRVGTGYGYTF	TGTGCCAGCAGCAATAGAGTAGGGACAGGTTATGGCTACACCTTC
NA	14	NA	TRBV5-4	TRBJ2-7	CASNPSGDEYEQYF	TGTGCCAGCAACCCCAGTGGAGACGAATACGAGCAGTACTTC
TRBD1	14	NA	TRBV13	TRBJ2-5	CASSSTGAQETQYF	TGTGCCAGCAGCTCGACAGGGGCTCAAGAGACCCAGTACTTC
NA	12	once	TRBV5-1	TRBJ2-2	CASSPGTGELFF	TGCGCCAGCAGCCCTGGGACCGGGGAGCTGTTTTTT
TRBD1	14	NA	TRBV27	TRBJ1-1	CASTATGTNTEAFF	TGTGCCAGCACCGCGACAGGGACGAACACTGAAGCTTTCTTT
NA	14	NA	TRBV9	TRBJ1-1	CASSVGTADTEAFF	TGTGCCAGCAGCGTAGGGACAGCGGACACTGAAGCTTTCTTT
TRBD1	16	NA	TRBV5-6	TRBJ1-1	CASSIFTGGQNTEAFF	TGTGCCAGCAGCATATTTACAGGGGGACAGAACACTGAAGCTTTCTTT
NA	16	once	TRBV9	TRBJ2-7	CASSVESGVSSYEQYF	TGTGCCAGCAGCGTCGAAAGCGGAGTCAGCTCCTACGAGCAGTACTTC
TRBD1	14	NA	TRBV10-1	TRBJ1-1	CASSAGTGITEAFF	TGCGCCAGCAGTGCCGGGACAGGGATTACTGAAGCTTTCTTT
TRBD2	16	once	TRBV27	TRBJ2-1	CASSLRLAGGYNEQFF	TGTGCCAGCAGTCTTCGTCTAGCGGGGGGTTACAATGAGCAGTTCTTC
NA	14	NA	TRBV15	TRBJ2-7	CATSSSVSVYEQYF	TGTGCCACCAGCAGCTCGGTGAGCGTCTACGAGCAGTACTTC
TRBD2	17	NA	TRBV19	TRBJ2-3	CASSIELAGGPADTQYF	TGTGCCAGTAGTATAGAACTAGCGGGAGGGCCGGCAGATACGCAGTATTTT
NA	15	NA	TRBV4-3	TRBJ2-1	CASSLDYSTFNEQFF	TGCGCCAGCAGCCTCGACTATAGTACTTTCAATGAGCAGTTCTTC
NA	16	NA	TRBV5-6	TRBJ2-7	CASKGRIQGIDYEQYF	TGTGCCAGCAAGGGCCGGATTCAGGGGATTGACTACGAGCAGTACTTC
TRBD1	15	NA	TRBV5-6	TRBJ1-5	CASSLGAGGSGPQHF	TGTGCCAGCAGCTTGGGTGCAGGGGGCTCTGGGCCCCAGCATTTT
NA	13	NA	TRBV4-1	TRBJ2-3	CASSQTNTDTQYF	TGCGCCAGCAGCCAAACAAACACAGATACGCAGTATTTT
TRBD1	15	NA	TRBV10-3	TRBJ2-3	CAITEGDRGTDTQYF	TGTGCCATCACCGAGGGGGACAGGGGGACAGATACGCAGTATTTT
NA	16	NA	TRBV18	TRBJ2-6	CASSATASSGANVLTF	TGTGCCAGCTCAGCGACAGCGTCCTCTGGGGCCAACGTCCTGACTTTC
NA	16	NA	TRBV4-2	TRBJ1-1	CASSPIPWSGNTEAFF	TGTGCCAGCAGCCCGATCCCATGGTCGGGGAACACTGAAGCTTTCTTT
TRBD2	16	NA	TRBV4-3	TRBJ2-5	CASSQSPGLDQETQYF	TGCGCCAGCAGCCAATCTCCGGGACTAGACCAAGAGACCCAGTACTTC
TRBD2	17	NA	TRBV7-8	TRBJ2-1	CASSFRGSGRSYNEQFF	TGTGCCAGCAGCTTCCGGGGTAGCGGGAGATCCTACAATGAGCAGTTCTTC
NA	15	NA	TRBV7-9	TRBJ2-6	CASSLAATGANVLTF	TGTGCCAGCAGCTTAGCTGCTACTGGGGCCAACGTCCTGACTTTC
NA	14	NA	TRBV13	TRBJ1-1	CASSPDTSNTEAFF	TGTGCCAGCAGCCCCGACACGTCGAACACTGAAGCTTTCTTT
NA	13	NA	TRBV27	TRBJ2-7	CASSPGLGYEQYF	TGTGCCAGCAGTCCAGGACTGGGGTACGAGCAGTACTTC
NA	13	NA	TRBV19	TRBJ1-1	CASSISPNTEAFF	TGTGCCAGTAGTATCAGTCCGAACACTGAAGCTTTCTTT
TRBD1	18	NA	TRBV15	TRBJ2-7	CATSRDTGQGAFDYEQYF	TGTGCCACCAGCAGAGATACGGGACAGGGGGCCTTCGACTACGAGCAGTACTTC
NA	11	NA	TRBV20-1	TRBJ2-7	CSASLGYEQYF	TGCAGTGCTAGTCTGGGATACGAGCAGTACTTC
NA	14	NA	TRBV27	TRBJ2-5	CASSPSHVWETQYF	TGTGCCAGCAGTCCCAGCCATGTTTGGGAGACCCAGTACTTC
NA	11	NA	TRBV5-4	TRBJ1-3	CASSFGNTIYF	TGTGCCAGCAGCTTCGGAAACACCATATATTTT
TRBD2	21	NA	TRBV4-2	TRBJ2-3	CASSQLGRGAGVALGADTQYF	TGTGCCAGCAGCCAACTAGGTCGGGGAGCGGGGGTCGCCCTCGGGGCAGATACGCAGTATTTT
TRBD1	14	NA	TRBV9	TRBJ2-3	CASSRDRELDTQYF	TGTGCCAGCAGCCGGGACAGGGAGTTAGATACGCAGTATTTT
NA	15	NA	TRBV27	TRBJ1-1	CASSLSSGANTEAFF	TGTGCCAGCAGTTTATCGTCGGGGGCGAACACTGAAGCTTTCTTT
NA	17	NA	TRBV9	TRBJ2-5	CASSSQGWDSYVETQYF	TGTGCCAGCAGCTCCCAAGGATGGGACTCCTACGTGGAGACCCAGTACTTC
TRBD1	15	NA	TRBV30	TRBJ2-7	CAWSIGGQGQFEQYF	TGTGCCTGGAGTATCGGGGGACAGGGCCAGTTCGAGCAGTACTTC
NA	15	NA	TRBV6-6	TRBJ1-1	CASSYYPVENTEAFF	TGTGCCAGCAGTTACTATCCGGTGGAGAACACTGAAGCTTTCTTT
NA	17	NA	TRBV5-1	TRBJ2-7	CASSLDWGKSDSYEQYF	TGCGCCAGCAGCTTGGATTGGGGAAAGAGTGACTCCTACGAGCAGTACTTC
NA	15	NA	TRBV7-6	TRBJ2-2	CASSREGTGAGELFF	TGTGCCAGCAGCCGAGAAGGGACGGGAGCCGGGGAGCTGTTTTTT